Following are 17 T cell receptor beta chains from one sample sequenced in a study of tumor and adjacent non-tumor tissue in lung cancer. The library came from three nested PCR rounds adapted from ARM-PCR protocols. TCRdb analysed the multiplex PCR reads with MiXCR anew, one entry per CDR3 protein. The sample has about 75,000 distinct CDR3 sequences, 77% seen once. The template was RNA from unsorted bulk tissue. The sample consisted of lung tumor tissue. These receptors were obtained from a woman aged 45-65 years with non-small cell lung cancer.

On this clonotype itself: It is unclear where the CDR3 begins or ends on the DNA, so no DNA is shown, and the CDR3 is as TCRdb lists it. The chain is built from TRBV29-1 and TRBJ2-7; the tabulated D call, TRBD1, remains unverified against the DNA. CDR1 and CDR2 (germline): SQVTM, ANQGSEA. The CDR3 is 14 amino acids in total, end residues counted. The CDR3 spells CSGTVGSGSNEQYF.

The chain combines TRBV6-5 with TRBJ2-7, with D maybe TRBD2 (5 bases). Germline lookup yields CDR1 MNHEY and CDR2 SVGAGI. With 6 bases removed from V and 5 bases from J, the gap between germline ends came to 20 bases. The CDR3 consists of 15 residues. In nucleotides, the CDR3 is TGTGCCAGCAGGTTAGTGGGAGAGAGAAGCCACGAGCAGTACTTC. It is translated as CASRLVGERSHEQYF.

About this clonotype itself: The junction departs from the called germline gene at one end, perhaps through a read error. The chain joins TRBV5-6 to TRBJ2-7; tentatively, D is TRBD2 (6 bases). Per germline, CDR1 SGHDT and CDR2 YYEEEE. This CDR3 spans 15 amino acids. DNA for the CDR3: TGTACCATCAGCTTGTCGCGCGGGATTACTTACGATCAGTACTTC. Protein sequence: CTISLSRGITYDQYF. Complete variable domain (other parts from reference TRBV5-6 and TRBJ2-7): DAGVTQSPTHLIKTRGQQVTLRCSPKSGHDTVSWYQQALGQGPQFIFQYYEEEERQRGNFPDRFSGHQFPNYSSELNVNALLLGDSALYLCTISLSRGITYDQYFGPGTRLTVT.

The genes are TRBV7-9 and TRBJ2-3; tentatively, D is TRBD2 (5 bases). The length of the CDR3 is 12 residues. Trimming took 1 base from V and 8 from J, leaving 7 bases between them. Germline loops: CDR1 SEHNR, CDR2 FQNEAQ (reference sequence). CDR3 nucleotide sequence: TGTGCCAGCAGCTTAGGCGCGGGTACGCAGTATTTT. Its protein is CASSLGAGTQYF.

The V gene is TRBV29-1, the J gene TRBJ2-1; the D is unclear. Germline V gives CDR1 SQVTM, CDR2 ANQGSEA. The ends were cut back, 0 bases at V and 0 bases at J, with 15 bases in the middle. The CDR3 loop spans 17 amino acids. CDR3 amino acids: CSVEEFGVVTSYNEQFF. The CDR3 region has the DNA TGCAGCGTTGAAGAGTTCGGCGTGGTAACCTCCTACAATGAGCAGTTCTTC.

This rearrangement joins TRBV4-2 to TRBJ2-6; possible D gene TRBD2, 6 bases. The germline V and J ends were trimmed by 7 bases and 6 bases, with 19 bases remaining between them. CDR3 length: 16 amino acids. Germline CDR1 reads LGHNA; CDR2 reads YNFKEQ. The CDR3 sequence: CASNQEGSTEANVLTF. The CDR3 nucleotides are TGTGCCAGCAACCAGGAGGGATCTACTGAGGCCAACGTCCTGACTTTC.

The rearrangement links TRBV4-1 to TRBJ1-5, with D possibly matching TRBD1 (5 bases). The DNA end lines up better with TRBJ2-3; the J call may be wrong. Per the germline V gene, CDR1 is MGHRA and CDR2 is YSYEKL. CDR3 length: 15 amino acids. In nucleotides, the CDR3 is TGCGCCAGCAGCCAAAAGGGGCAGGGCAATCAGCCCCAGTATTTT. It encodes CASSQKGQGNQPQYF.

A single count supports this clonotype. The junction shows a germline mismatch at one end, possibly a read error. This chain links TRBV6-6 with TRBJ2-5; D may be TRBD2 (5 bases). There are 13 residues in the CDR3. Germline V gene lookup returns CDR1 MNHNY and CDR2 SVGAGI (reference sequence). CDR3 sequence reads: CAGSYGGPETQYF. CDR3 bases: TGTGCCGGCAGCTACGGAGGCCCAGAGACCCAGTACTTC.

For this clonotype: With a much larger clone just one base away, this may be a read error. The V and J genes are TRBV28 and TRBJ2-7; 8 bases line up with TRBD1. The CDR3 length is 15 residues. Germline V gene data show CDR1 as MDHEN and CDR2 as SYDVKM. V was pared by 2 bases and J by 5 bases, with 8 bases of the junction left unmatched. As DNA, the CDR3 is TGTGCCAGCAGTTTACCCAAGACAGGGGTAGACGAGCAGTACTTC. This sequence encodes CASSLPKTGVDEQYF.

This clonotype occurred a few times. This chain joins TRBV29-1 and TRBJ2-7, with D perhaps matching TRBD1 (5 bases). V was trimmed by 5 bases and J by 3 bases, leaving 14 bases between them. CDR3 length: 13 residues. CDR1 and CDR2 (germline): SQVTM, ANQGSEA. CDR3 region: CSVSRDPSYEQYF. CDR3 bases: TGCAGCGTTTCCAGGGATCCCAGCTACGAGCAGTACTTC.

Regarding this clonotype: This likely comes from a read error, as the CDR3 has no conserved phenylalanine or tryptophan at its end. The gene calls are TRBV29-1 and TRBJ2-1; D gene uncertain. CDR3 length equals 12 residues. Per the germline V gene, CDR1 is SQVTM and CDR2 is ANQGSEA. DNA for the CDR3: TGCATCGTTGAAGAAAAAGGACGGGAGCAGTTCTTA. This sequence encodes CIVEEKGREQFL.

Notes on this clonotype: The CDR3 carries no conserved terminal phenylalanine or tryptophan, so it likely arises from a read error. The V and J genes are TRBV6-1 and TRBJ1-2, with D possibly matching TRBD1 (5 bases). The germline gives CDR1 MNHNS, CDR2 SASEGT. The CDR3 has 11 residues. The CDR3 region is CASNRGYGYTI. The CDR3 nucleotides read TGTGCCAGCAACCGGGGCTATGGTTACACCATC.

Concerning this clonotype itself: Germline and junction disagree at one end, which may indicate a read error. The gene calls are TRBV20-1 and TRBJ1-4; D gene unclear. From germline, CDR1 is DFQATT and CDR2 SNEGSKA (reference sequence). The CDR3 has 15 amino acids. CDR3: CNASRSLSPGEKLFF. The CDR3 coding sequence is TGCAATGCTAGTCGCAGTTTGTCCCCGGGAGAAAAACTGTTTTTT.

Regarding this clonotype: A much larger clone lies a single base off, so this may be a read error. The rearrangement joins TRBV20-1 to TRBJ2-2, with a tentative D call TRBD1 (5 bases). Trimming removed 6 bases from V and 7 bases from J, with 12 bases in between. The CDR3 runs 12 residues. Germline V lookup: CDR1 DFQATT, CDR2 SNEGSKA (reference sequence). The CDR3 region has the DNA TGCAGTGCCCCAAGGGGCATCGGGGAGCTGTTTTTT. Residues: CSAPRGIGELFF.

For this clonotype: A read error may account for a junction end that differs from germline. Written as DNA, the CDR3 is TGTCCCAGCATCTTAGAATCTAGCGGGAATCATGAGCAGTTTTTC. This translates into CPSILESSGNHEQFF. The genes are TRBV11-2 and TRBJ2-1, with TRBD2 identical over 9 bases. Germline V gene data show CDR1 as SGHAT and CDR2 as FQNNGV. The CDR3 length is 15 residues. The full variable domain, its missing parts supplied by reference TRBV11-2 and TRBJ2-1, is EAGVAQSPRYKIIEKRQSVAFWCNPISGHATLYWYQQILGQGPKLLIQFQNNGVVDDSQLPKDRFSAERLKGVDSTLKIQPAKLEDSAVYLCPSILESSGNHEQFFGPGTRLTVL.

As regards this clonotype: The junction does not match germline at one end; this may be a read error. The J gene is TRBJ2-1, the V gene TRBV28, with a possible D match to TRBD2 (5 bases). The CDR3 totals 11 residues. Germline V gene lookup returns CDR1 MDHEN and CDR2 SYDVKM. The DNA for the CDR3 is TGTGTCAGCACCACCGGGGAAGAGCAGTTCTTC. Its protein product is CVSTTGEEQFF.

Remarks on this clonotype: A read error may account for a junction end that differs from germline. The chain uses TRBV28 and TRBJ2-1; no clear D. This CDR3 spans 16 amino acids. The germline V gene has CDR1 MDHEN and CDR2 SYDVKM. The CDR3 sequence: CASRTTEEPSYNEQFF. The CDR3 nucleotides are TGTGCTAGCAGAACCACAGAGGAGCCTTCCTACAATGAGCAGTTCTTC. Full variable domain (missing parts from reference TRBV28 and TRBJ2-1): DVKVTQSSRYLVKRTGEKVFLECVQDMDHENMFWYRQDPGLGLRLIYFSYDVKMKEKGDIPEGYSVSREKKERFSLILESASTNQTSMYLCASRTTEEPSYNEQFFGPGTRLTVL.